This TCR beta chain originates from a study of CD4+ T cells in melanoma. Study-wide results and limits: Neoantigen-specific CD4+ T cells in melanoma reportedly had diverse differentiation states. CD8+ T cell, macrophage and B cell function reportedly correlated with neoantigen-specific CD4+ T cells.

This CDR3 contains 15 residues. V dropped 1 base and J dropped 5 bases, with 14 bases sitting between them. Notes on this clone: Its cognate antigen is unknown.

Data came from immunoSEQ multiplex PCR; TCRdb stores just in-frame clones and leaves some out. The data contain about 140,000 clones, nearly 95% of them singletons. The receptor's source is a human donor with melanoma. V gene TRBV23-1 combines with J gene TRBJ1-1, with D possibly matching TRBD1 (5 bases). TRBV23-1 is an ORF; its function is uncertain. The CDR3 spells CASSQWDGKGTEAFF. DNA for the CDR3: TGCGCCAGCAGTCAATGGGACGGGAAAGGGACTGAAGCTTTCTTT.